The clone carrying this T cell receptor beta chain was recorded only once. Its antigen remains unknown. An end of the junction differs from the germline gene, which may be a read error. The CDR3 covers 14 residues. Germline loops: CDR1 SNHLY, CDR2 FYNNEI. This entry is derived from a study of T cells in localized non-small cell lung cancer. Findings of the study overall: Uninvolved adjacent lung, not tumor, had the highest T cell clonality.

Produced via immunoSEQ multiplex PCR; TCRdb's table is partial and in-frame only. This sample has about 52,000 clones, with roughly 80% found just once. The clonotype was recovered from a woman aged 35 to 70 with stage II lung adenocarcinoma. The genes are TRBV2 and TRBJ1-2; D might be TRBD1 (5 bases). Sample: PBMCs, taken before any cancer treatment. This chain's CDR3 is CASTERVGDYGYTF. CDR3 in DNA: TGTGCCAGCACTGAAAGGGTAGGGGACTATGGCTACACCTTC.